This paragraph covers one T cell receptor beta chain sequence. Its matching antigen is unknown. Clones were sequenced by immunoSEQ multiplex PCR, and TCRdb holds only the in-frame ones, with some missing. Among 150,000 or so clones listed, less than 90% were seen once. Germline V gives CDR1 SGHRS, CDR2 YFSETQ. The CDR3 has 12 residues. V lost 4 bases to trimming and J lost 3 bases, with 8 bases between them. The source of the sample is a study of cytomegalovirus exposure and HLA in healthy donors. Broader study findings: Using the classifier, cytomegalovirus status was reportedly diagnosed with high specificity and sensitivity. The study recorded 160 or so TCR beta chains that were cytomegalovirus-associated.

Sequenced sample: PBMCs. The TCR was taken from a woman younger than 35 in good health and CMV-seropositive. V gene TRBV5-1 combines with J gene TRBJ2-7; D possibly corresponds to TRBD1 (5 bases). The CDR3 DNA follows: TGCGCCAGCAGCGTCGACAGCTACGAGCAGTACTTC. The encoded protein is CASSVDSYEQYF.